Listed below are T cell receptor beta chains from one sample, sequenced in a study of chemoradiotherapy in HPV16-positive cancers. The repertoire was sequenced with immunoSEQ multiplex PCR; TCRdb's copy has only in-frame clones and lacks some. Here the sample spans tens of thousands of clones, roughly nine tenths being singletons. The material was blood, obtained from a patient who underwent chemoradiotherapy. The source is a human donor with HPV-associated anogenital cancer. Both conserved end residues are part of each CDR3. A D gene is named only where the DNA matches it firmly. Clone size is not always given. Where it is, it says once, few, many or a class for expanded clones.

TRBV1	-	-	TRBJ2-7	CTSSQGRGFSYEQYF	TGCACCAGCAGCCAAGGAAGGGGCTTCTCCTACGAGCAGTACTTC
TRBV7-2	TRBD1	-	TRBJ1-1	CASSLQTGGGTEAFF	TGTGCCAGCAGCTTACAAACAGGGGGCGGTACTGAAGCTTTCTTT
TRBV5-4	TRBD2	-	TRBJ2-1	CASTRDGGGSNEQFF	TGTGCCAGCACCCGGGACGGGGGGGGTAGTAATGAGCAGTTCTTC
TRBV5-1	-	-	TRBJ2-7	CASTVGLGEQYF	TGCGCCAGCACGGTGGGACTCGGCGAGCAGTACTTC
TRBV6-4	TRBD1	-	TRBJ2-2	CASRQGEAGELFF	TGTGCCAGCAGACAGGGGGAAGCCGGGGAGCTGTTTTTT
TRBV5-1	-	once	TRBJ2-1	CASSEDSSLYNEQFF	TGCGCCAGCAGCGAAGACAGTTCCCTCTACAATGAGCAGTTCTTC
TRBV9	-	once	TRBJ2-5	CASSGAPIQETQYF	TGTGCCAGCAGCGGTGCTCCGATCCAAGAGACCCAGTACTTC
TRBV18	TRBD1	-	TRBJ1-2	CASSPMLDRGRGGYTF	TGTGCCAGCTCACCAATGCTAGACAGGGGGCGAGGAGGCTACACCTTC
TRBV27	-	-	TRBJ2-7	CASSPTQGTYEQYF	TGTGCCAGCAGTCCCACCCAGGGCACCTACGAGCAGTACTTC
TRBV19	-	-	TRBJ1-1	CASSIVKGGVIEAFF	TGTGCCAGTAGTATAGTGAAGGGTGGGGTCATTGAAGCTTTCTTT
TRBV30	-	-	TRBJ1-6	CAWSIGTNNSPLHF	TGTGCCTGGAGTATAGGGACGAATAATTCACCCCTCCACTTT
TRBV5-1	-	-	TRBJ1-3	CASSLGAPGNTIYF	TGCGCCAGCAGCTTGGGGGCGCCTGGAAACACCATATATTTT
TRBV7-2	-	-	TRBJ2-3	CASSSPDTTTQYF	TGTGCCAGCAGCTCCCCGGACACTACTACGCAGTATTTT
TRBV5-1	-	-	TRBJ2-1	CASSPWSEGNEQFF	TGCGCCAGCAGCCCCTGGTCTGAGGGGAATGAGCAGTTCTTC
TRBV5-4	-	-	TRBJ2-2	CASSLSGSVTGELFF	TGTGCCAGCAGCTTGAGTGGGAGCGTCACCGGGGAGCTGTTTTTT
TRBV7-2	-	-	TRBJ2-3	CASSLPGRERDTQYF	TGTGCCAGCAGCCTCCCGGGCAGGGAACGAGATACGCAGTATTTT
TRBV27	-	-	TRBJ1-6	CASSPGSSYNSPLHF	TGTGCCAGCAGCCCGGGGAGCTCCTATAATTCACCCCTCCACTTT
TRBV19	TRBD1	-	TRBJ1-2	CASSTGTGGTYGYTF	TGTGCCAGTAGTACGGGGACAGGGGGCACCTATGGCTACACCTTC
TRBV9	TRBD1	-	TRBJ2-6	CASSEFGQGTGANVLTF	TGTGCCAGCAGCGAATTTGGACAGGGGACTGGGGCCAACGTCCTGACTTTC
TRBV29-1	-	-	TRBJ1-2	CSVLSGYGYTF	TGCAGCGTTCTGTCAGGTTATGGCTACACCTTC
TRBV9	-	-	TRBJ2-7	CASSQRTGSYEQYF	TGTGCCAGCAGCCAACGGACTGGTTCCTACGAGCAGTACTTC
TRBV7-9	TRBD1	-	TRBJ2-3	CASSPGTGTSTDTQYF	TGTGCCAGCAGCCCAGGGACAGGTACTAGCACAGATACGCAGTATTTT
TRBV4-3	-	-	TRBJ1-1	CASSQDRGFEAFF	TGCGCCAGCAGCCAAGATAGGGGATTTGAAGCTTTCTTT
TRBV7-8	-	-	TRBJ1-1	CASGAALRTEAFF	TGTGCCAGCGGTGCGGCCCTAAGGACTGAAGCTTTCTTT
TRBV2	-	-	TRBJ1-4	CASLRRSNEKLFF	TGTGCCAGCCTGCGGCGGAGTAATGAAAAACTGTTTTTT
TRBV5-4	-	-	TRBJ2-7	CASSLGIRPDEQYF	TGTGCCAGCAGCTTGGGTATCCGACCTGACGAGCAGTACTTC
TRBV4-1	-	once	TRBJ2-5	CASSQGTPTKVQYF	TGCGCCAGCAGCCAAGGGACTCCAACTAAGGTCCAGTACTTC
TRBV7-2	-	-	TRBJ2-1	CASSLGLYEQFF	TGTGCCAGCAGCTTAGGTCTCTATGAGCAGTTCTTC
TRBV5-1	TRBD1	-	TRBJ2-3	CASSRNRGESSTDTQYF	TGCGCCAGCAGCCGGAACAGGGGGGAATCTAGCACAGATACGCAGTATTTT
TRBV5-1	TRBD1	-	TRBJ1-2	CASSPGGQGYGYTF	TGCGCCAGCAGCCCGGGGGGACAGGGCTATGGCTACACCTTC
TRBV30	-	-	TRBJ1-6	CAWQEGWSYNSPLHF	TGTGCCTGGCAGGAGGGATGGTCCTATAATTCACCCCTCCACTTT
TRBV5-1	-	-	TRBJ1-1	CASSPLSNTEAFF	TGCGCCAGCAGCCCCCTTAGTAACACTGAAGCTTTCTTT
TRBV4-3	-	-	TRBJ2-6	CASSQVTAGANVLTF	TGCGCCAGCAGCCAAGTCACGGCTGGGGCCAACGTCCTGACTTTC
TRBV19	-	-	TRBJ1-5	CASSIPGISNQPQHF	TGTGCCAGTAGTATTCCAGGGATCAGCAATCAGCCCCAGCATTTT
TRBV6-5	TRBD1	-	TRBJ2-2	CASSSAGTGITGELFF	TGTGCCAGCAGTTCAGCCGGGACAGGGATCACCGGGGAGCTGTTTTTT
TRBV7-2	TRBD1	-	TRBJ1-1	CASSGDRGGRTEAFF	TGTGCCAGCAGCGGAGACAGGGGCGGAAGAACTGAAGCTTTCTTT
TRBV6-1	TRBD2	few	TRBJ2-1	CASSEDQGLAGYNEQFF	TGTGCCAGCAGTGAGGATCAGGGGTTAGCGGGGTACAATGAGCAGTTCTTC
TRBV5-6	-	-	TRBJ2-6	CASSLGGVGANVLTF	TGTGCCAGCAGCTTGGGCGGGGTCGGGGCCAACGTCCTGACTTTC
TRBV7-9	-	-	TRBJ2-7	CASSPSPSSGEQYF	TGTGCCAGCAGCCCGAGTCCCTCCTCGGGGGAGCAGTACTTC
TRBV9	-	-	TRBJ2-2	CASSVAVGRSTGELFF	TGTGCCAGCAGCGTAGCTGTGGGGAGATCGACCGGGGAGCTGTTTTTT
TRBV25-1	TRBD1	-	TRBJ2-3	CASSDPRDRATDTQYF	TGTGCCAGCAGTGACCCCCGGGACAGGGCCACAGATACGCAGTATTTT
TRBV30	-	once	TRBJ2-7	CACPGPRGEQYF	TGTGCCTGTCCCGGGCCACGGGGCGAGCAGTACTTC
TRBV27	-	-	TRBJ1-1	CASSYKGNIMNTEAFF	TGTGCCAGCAGTTACAAGGGGAACATTATGAACACTGAAGCTTTCTTT
TRBV7-9	TRBD1	-	TRBJ2-7	CASSWDSASSYEQYF	TGTGCCAGCAGCTGGGACAGCGCGAGCTCCTACGAGCAGTACTTC
TRBV7-8	-	few	TRBJ2-6	CASSLEAGRPFSGANVLTF	TGTGCCAGCAGCTTAGAAGCAGGGCGTCCCTTCTCTGGGGCCAACGTCCTGACTTTC
TRBV5-1	-	-	TRBJ2-3	CASSLQRSTDTQYF	TGCGCCAGCAGCTTGCAGCGAAGCACAGATACGCAGTATTTT
TRBV9	-	once	TRBJ2-3	CASSVGTQRSDTQYF	TGTGCCAGCAGCGTAGGGACCCAACGTTCAGATACGCAGTATTTT
TRBV19	-	-	TRBJ2-1	CASSIGPIHNNEQFF	TGTGCCAGTAGTATCGGTCCGATCCATAACAATGAGCAGTTCTTC
TRBV19	-	-	TRBJ2-7	CASSPFVSSSYEQYF	TGTGCCAGTAGTCCCTTTGTTAGCAGCTCCTACGAGCAGTACTTC
TRBV29-1	-	once	TRBJ1-4	CSVEVRRPWEKLFF	TGCAGCGTTGAAGTACGGCGCCCATGGGAAAAACTGTTTTTT
TRBV5-8	-	-	TRBJ1-2	CASSQWGPKTNYGYTF	TGTGCCAGCAGCCAATGGGGTCCCAAAACTAACTATGGCTACACCTTC